The T cell receptor beta chain described here comes from a study of T cell changes during pregnancy in multiple sclerosis. The CDR3 sequence is 14 residues long. Trimming removed 4 bases from V and 0 bases from J, with 11 bases in between. Germline CDR1 SGHRS, CDR2 YFSETQ. Libraries were prepared by immunoSEQ multiplex PCR; TCRdb keeps only in-frame clonotypes and omits some of them. This table has 75,000 to 95,000 clones, 90% to 95% appearing once. The receptor comes from a female donor with multiple sclerosis, enrolled in a pregnancy study. The sequencing here drew on peripheral blood, taken in the second trimester of pregnancy. The rearrangement joins TRBV5-1 to TRBJ2-7, with D possibly being TRBD1 (6 bases). The CDR3 DNA follows: TGCGCCAGCAGCGGGGGCGGAAGCTCCTACGAGCAGTACTTC. This translates into CASSGGGSSYEQYF. Looking up the rest from reference TRBV5-1 and TRBJ2-7 gives the full variable domain: KAGVTQTPRYLIKTRGQQVTLSCSPISGHRSVSWYQQTPGQGLQFLFEYFSETQRNKGNFPGRFSGRQFSNSRSEMNVSTLELGDSALYLCASSGGGSSYEQYFGPGTRLTVT.